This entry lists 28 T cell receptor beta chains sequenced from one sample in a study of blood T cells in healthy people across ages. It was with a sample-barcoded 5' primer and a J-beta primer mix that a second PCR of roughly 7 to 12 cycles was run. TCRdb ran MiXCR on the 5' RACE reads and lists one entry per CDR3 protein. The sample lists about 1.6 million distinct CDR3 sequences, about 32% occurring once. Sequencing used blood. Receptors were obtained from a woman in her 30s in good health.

For the CDR3, the DNA is TGTGCCAGCAACCCTCTGGGGAGTAGGGCAGATACGCAGTATTTT. Amino acids: CASNPLGSRADTQYF. The chain is built from TRBV7-2 and TRBJ2-3, with D perhaps TRBD2 (5 bases). This CDR3 comprises 15 residues. Trimming cost V 7 bases and J 4 bases, with 18 bases left between them. Germline CDR1 reads SGHTA; CDR2 reads FQGNSA.

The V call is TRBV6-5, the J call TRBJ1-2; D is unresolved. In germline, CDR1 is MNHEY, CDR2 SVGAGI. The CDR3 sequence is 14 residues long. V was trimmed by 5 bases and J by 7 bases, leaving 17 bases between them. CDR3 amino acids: CASSQARGLGGYTF. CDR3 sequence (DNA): TGTGCCAGCAGTCAGGCGCGAGGTCTCGGTGGCTACACCTTC.

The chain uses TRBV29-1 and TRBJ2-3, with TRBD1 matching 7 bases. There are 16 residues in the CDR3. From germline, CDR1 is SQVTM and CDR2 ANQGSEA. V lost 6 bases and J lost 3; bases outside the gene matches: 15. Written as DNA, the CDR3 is TGCAGCGTGGGAAGACAGGGACCATCTGTTACAGATACGCAGTATTTT. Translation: CSVGRQGPSVTDTQYF.

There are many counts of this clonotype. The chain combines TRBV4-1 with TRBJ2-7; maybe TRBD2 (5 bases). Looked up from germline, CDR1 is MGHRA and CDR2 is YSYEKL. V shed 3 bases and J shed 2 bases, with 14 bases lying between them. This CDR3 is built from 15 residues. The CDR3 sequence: CASSQSGITPYEQYF. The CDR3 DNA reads TGCGCCAGCAGCCAGAGCGGAATAACCCCCTACGAGCAGTACTTC.

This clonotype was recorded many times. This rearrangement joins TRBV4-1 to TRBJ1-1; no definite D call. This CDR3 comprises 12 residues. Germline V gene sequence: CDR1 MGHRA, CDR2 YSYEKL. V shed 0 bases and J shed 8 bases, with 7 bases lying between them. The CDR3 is CASSQEYGEAFF. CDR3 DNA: TGCGCCAGCAGCCAAGAGTACGGAGAAGCTTTCTTT.

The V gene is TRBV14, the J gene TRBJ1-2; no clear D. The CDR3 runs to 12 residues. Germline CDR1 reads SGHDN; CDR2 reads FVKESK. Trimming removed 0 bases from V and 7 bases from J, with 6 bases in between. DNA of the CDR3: TGTGCCAGCAGCCAAGATTTCAGTGGCTACACCTTC. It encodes CASSQDFSGYTF.

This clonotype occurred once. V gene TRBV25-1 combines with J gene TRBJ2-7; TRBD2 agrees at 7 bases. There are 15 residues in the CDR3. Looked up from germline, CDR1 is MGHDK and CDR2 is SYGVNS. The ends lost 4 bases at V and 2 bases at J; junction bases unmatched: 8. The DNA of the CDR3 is TGTGCCAGCAGTGGATGGGGGGGGGATCCCTACGAGCAGTACTTC. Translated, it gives CASSGWGGDPYEQYF.

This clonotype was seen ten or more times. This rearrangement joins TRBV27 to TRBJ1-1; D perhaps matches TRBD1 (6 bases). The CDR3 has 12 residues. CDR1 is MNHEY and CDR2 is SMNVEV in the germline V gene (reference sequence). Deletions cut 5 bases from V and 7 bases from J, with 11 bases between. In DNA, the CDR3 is TGTGCCAGCAGTCGGGGGGGCTTTGAAGCTTTCTTT. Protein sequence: CASSRGGFEAFF.

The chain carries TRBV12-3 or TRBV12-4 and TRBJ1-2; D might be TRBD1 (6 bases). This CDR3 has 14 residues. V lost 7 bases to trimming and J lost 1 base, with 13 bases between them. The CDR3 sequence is CASTPGAVNYGYTF. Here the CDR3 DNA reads TGTGCCAGCACGCCAGGGGCCGTTAACTATGGCTACACCTTC.

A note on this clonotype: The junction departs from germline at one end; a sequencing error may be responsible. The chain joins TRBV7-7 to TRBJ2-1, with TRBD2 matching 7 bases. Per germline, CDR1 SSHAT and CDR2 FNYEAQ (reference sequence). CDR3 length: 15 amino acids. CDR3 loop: CTSSLDRAGHNEQFF. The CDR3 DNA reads TGTACCAGCAGCTTAGATCGAGCGGGGCACAATGAGCAGTTCTTC.

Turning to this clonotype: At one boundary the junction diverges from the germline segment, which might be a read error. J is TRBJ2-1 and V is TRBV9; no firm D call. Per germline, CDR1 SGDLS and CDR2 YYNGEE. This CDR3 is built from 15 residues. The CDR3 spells CANSVEVSSYNEQFF. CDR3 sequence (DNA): TGTGCCAACAGCGTAGAGGTCAGCTCCTACAATGAGCAGTTCTTC.

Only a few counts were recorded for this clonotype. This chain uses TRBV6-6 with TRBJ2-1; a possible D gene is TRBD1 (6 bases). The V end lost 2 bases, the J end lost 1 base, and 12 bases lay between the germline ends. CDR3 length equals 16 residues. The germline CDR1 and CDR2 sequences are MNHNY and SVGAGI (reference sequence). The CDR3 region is CASSYQPQGSYNEQFF. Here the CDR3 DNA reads TGTGCCAGCAGTTACCAGCCCCAGGGGTCCTACAATGAGCAGTTCTTC.

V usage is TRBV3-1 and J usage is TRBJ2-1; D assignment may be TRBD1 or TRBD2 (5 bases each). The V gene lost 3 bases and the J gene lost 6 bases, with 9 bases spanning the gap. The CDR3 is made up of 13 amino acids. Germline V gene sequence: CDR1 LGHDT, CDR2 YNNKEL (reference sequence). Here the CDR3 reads CASSQGRFNEQFF. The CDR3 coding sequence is TGTGCCAGCAGCCAGGGACGGTTCAATGAGCAGTTCTTC.

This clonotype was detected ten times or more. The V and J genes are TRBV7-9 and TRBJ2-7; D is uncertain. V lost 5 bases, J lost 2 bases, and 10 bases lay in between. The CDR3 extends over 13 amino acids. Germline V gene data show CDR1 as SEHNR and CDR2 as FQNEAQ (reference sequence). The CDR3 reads CASSGRTPYEQYF. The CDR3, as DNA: TGTGCCAGCAGCGGCCGAACGCCCTACGAGCAGTACTTC.

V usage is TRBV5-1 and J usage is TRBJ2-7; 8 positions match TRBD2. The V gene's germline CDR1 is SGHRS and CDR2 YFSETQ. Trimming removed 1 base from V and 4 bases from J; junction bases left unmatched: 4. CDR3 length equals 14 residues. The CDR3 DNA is TGCGCCAGCAGCTTGACTAGCGGAATTTACGAGCAGTACTTC. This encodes CASSLTSGIYEQYF.

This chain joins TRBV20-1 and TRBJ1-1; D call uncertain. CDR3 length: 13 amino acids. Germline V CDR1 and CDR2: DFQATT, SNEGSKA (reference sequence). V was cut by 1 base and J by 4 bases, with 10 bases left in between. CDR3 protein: CSARVGRSTEAFF. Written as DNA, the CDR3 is TGCAGTGCTAGAGTCGGCAGGAGCACTGAAGCTTTCTTT.

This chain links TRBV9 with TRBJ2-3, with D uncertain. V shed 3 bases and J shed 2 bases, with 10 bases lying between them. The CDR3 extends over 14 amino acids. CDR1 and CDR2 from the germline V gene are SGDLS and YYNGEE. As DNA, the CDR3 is TGTGCCAGCAGCGGAGATCCCAACACAGATACGCAGTATTTT. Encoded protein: CASSGDPNTDTQYF.

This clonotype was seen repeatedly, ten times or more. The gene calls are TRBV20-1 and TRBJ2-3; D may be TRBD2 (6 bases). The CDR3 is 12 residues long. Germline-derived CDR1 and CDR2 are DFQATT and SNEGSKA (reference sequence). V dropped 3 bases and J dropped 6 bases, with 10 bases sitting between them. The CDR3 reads CSASGSMDTQYF. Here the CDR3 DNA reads TGCAGTGCTAGCGGGAGTATGGATACGCAGTATTTT.

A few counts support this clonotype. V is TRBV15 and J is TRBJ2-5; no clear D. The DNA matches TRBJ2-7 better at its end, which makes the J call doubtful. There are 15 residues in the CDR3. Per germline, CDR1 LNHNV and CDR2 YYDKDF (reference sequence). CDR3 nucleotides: TGTGCCACCAGCAGAGTTTCCGGGCTGTTCGTCGAGCAGTACTTC. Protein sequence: CATSRVSGLFVEQYF.

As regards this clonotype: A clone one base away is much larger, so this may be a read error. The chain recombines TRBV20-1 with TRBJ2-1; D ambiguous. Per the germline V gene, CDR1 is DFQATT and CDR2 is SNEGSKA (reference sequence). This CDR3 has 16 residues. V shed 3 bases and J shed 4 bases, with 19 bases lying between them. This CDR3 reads CSASRIGPAIYNEQFF. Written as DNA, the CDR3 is TGCAGTGCTAGTCGAATAGGACCAGCGATTTACAATGAGCAGTTCTTC.

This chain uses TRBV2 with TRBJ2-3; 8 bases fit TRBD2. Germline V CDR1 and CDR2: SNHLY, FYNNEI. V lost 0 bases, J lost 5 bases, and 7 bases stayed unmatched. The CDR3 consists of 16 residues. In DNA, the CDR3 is TGTGCCAGCAGTGAAGCGCTCAGCGGGGGTCTAGATACGCAGTATTTT. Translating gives CASSEALSGGLDTQYF.

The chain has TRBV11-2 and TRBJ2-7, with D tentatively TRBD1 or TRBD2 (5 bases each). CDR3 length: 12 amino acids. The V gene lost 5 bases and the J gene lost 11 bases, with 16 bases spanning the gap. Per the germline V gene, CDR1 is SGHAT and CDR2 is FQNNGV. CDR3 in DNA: TGTGCCAGCAGCGCCAAGAGGGACGGGAAGTACTTC. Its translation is CASSAKRDGKYF.

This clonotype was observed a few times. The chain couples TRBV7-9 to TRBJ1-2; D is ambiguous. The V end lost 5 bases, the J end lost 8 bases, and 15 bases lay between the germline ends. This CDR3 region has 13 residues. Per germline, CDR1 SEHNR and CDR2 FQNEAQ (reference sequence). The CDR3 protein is CASSRNTALGYTF. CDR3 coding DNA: TGTGCCAGCAGCCGCAATACAGCGTTGGGCTACACCTTC.

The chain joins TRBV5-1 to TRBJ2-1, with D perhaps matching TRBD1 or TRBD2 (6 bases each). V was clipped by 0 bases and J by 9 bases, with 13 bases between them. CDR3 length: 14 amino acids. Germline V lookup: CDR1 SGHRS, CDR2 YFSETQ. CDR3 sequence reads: CASSLASGAGEQFF. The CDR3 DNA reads TGCGCCAGCAGCTTGGCCTCGGGGGCGGGTGAGCAGTTCTTC.

In DNA form, the CDR3 reads TGCGCCAGCAGCCGGGGGCCTAATGAAAAACTGTTTTTT. Translation gives CASSRGPNEKLFF. V and J are TRBV4-1 and TRBJ1-4; tentatively, D is TRBD1 (6 bases). With 4 bases removed from V and 3 bases from J, the gap between germline ends came to 6 bases. The germline V gene has CDR1 MGHRA and CDR2 YSYEKL. This CDR3 is 13 amino acids long.

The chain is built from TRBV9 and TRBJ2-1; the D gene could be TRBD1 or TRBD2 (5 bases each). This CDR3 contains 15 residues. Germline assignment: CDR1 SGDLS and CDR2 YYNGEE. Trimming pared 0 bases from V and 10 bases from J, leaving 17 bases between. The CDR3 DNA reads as TGTGCCAGCAGCGTAGGTTTGGGGACCCGTAACGAGCAGTTCTTC. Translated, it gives CASSVGLGTRNEQFF.

Written as DNA, the CDR3 is TGTGCCATCAGTTCGGGACTAGCGGGGAACACAGATACGCAGTATTTT. Protein: CAISSGLAGNTDTQYF. The V call is TRBV10-3, the J call TRBJ2-3; 13 bases align to TRBD2. The CDR3 is 16 amino acids. The V and J ends lost 5 bases and 2 bases, in that order; junction bases with no gene match: 4. CDR1 and CDR2 from the germline V gene are ENHRY and SYGVKD.

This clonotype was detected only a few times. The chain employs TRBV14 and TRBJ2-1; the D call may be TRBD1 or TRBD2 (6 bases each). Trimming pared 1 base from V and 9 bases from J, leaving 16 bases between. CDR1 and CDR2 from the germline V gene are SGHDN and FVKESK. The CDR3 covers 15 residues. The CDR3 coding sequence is TGTGCCAGCAGCCAAGTTGATCAGACGGGGGCTGAGCAGTTCTTC. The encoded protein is CASSQVDQTGAEQFF.